These 29 T cell receptor beta chains came from one sample sequenced in a study of response to subunit inactivated influenza vaccine. TCRdb redid the calling of the RT-PCR reads with MiXCR, one entry per CDR3 protein. The table records about 480,000 distinct CDR3 sequences, roughly 9.8% of them present only once. The sequenced sample was PBMCs from blood, obtained roughly 47 days after vaccination. These receptors were taken from a man in his fifties or sixties who received an inactivated influenza vaccine.

The chain recombines TRBV7-9 with TRBJ2-5; 14 positions match TRBD2. Germline V gene data show CDR1 as SEHNR and CDR2 as FQNEAQ (reference sequence). V dropped 3 bases and J dropped 5; count of bases not matched to a gene: 5. This CDR3 contains 16 residues. The CDR3 spells CASSFGLAGGKETQYF. The CDR3 DNA follows: TGTGCCAGCAGCTTCGGACTAGCGGGAGGAAAGGAGACCCAGTACTTC.

This clonotype has a handful of counts. The rearrangement uses TRBV6-2 or TRBV6-3 and TRBJ2-7; 7 nucleotides align to TRBD1. Trimming at V came to 5 bases and at J to 3 bases, leaving 7 bases not matched to a gene. This CDR3 has 14 residues. Germline loops: CDR1 MNHEY, CDR2 SVGEGT. This CDR3 reads CASSKTGVRYEQYF. The CDR3 DNA reads as TGTGCCAGCAGTAAAACAGGGGTTCGCTACGAGCAGTACTTC.

This clonotype was counted only a few times. V and J are TRBV28 and TRBJ1-1, with D perhaps TRBD1 (6 bases). Germline V gives CDR1 MDHEN, CDR2 SYDVKM. Trimming took 4 bases from V and 3 from J, leaving 12 bases between them. The CDR3 has 14 amino acids. This CDR3 is CASSSSGTYTEAFF. The CDR3 nucleotides read TGTGCCAGCAGTTCATCCGGGACATACACTGAAGCTTTCTTT.

The chain couples TRBV28 to TRBJ2-7; D remains unclear. CDR1 and CDR2 (germline): MDHEN, SYDVKM. This CDR3 has 15 residues. V gave up 5 bases and J gave up 2 bases, with 16 bases separating them. The CDR3 DNA sequence: TGTGCCAGCAGTCCGGACGGATTTCTTGCCTACGAGCAGTACTTC. Its protein product is CASSPDGFLAYEQYF.

Here the CDR3 reads CASTSPGTLGEKLFF. CDR3 nucleotide sequence: TGTGCCAGCACTTCCCCCGGGACGTTGGGTGAAAAACTGTTTTTT. The V gene is TRBV12-3 or TRBV12-4, the J gene TRBJ1-4; tentatively, D is TRBD1 (5 bases). The ends were cut back, 7 bases at V and 7 bases at J, with 19 bases in the middle. The CDR3 has 15 residues.

The CDR3 here is CASGDTGYGYTF. In nucleotides, the CDR3 is TGTGCCAGTGGGGACACAGGCTATGGCTACACCTTC. This chain connects TRBV19 to TRBJ1-2; weak D call: TRBD1 (6 bases). The CDR3 has 12 amino acids. Germline V CDR1 and CDR2: LNHDA, SQIVND (reference sequence). The V end was cut by 8 bases, the J end by 4 bases, with 11 bases between.

The chain couples TRBV12-3 or TRBV12-4 to TRBJ1-5; D ambiguous. The CDR3 is 17 amino acids. Trimming cost V 1 base and J 2 bases, with 15 bases left between them. CDR3 nucleotides: TGTGCCAGCAGTTTAGTGCGGATAGTAAGCGGCAATCAGCCCCAGCATTTT. This sequence encodes CASSLVRIVSGNQPQHF.

The CDR3 loop is CASSYRLAGGPGTDTQYF. DNA of the CDR3: TGTGCCAGCAGCTACCGACTAGCGGGGGGACCTGGCACAGATACGCAGTATTTT. This chain uses TRBV5-5 with TRBJ2-3; 13 bases are a match to TRBD2. Trimming removed 3 bases from V and 1 base from J; junction bases left unmatched: 8. Germline CDR1 and CDR2: SGHKS and YYEKEE (reference sequence). The CDR3 spans 18 residues.

This clonotype was seen more than once but under ten times. The chain recombines TRBV20-1 with TRBJ2-7, with D possibly being TRBD1 (6 bases). This CDR3 contains 14 residues. The V end was cut by 2 bases, the J end by 6 bases, with 17 bases between. CDR1 and CDR2 from the germline V gene are DFQATT and SNEGSKA (reference sequence). The CDR3 DNA follows: TGCAGTGCTAGAACGGCGGCCCAGGGGCTCGAGCAGTACTTC. Encoded protein: CSARTAAQGLEQYF.

This clonotype came up many times. The chain couples TRBV24-1 to TRBJ2-1, with TRBD1 matching 8 bases. The trim removed 0 bases at V and 2 bases at J, leaving 2 bases unmatched. Germline CDR1 reads KGHDR; CDR2 reads SFDVKD. This CDR3 has 16 residues. The CDR3 DNA sequence: TGTGCCACCAGTGATTTGCCCAGGGGGCCCTACAATGAGCAGTTCTTC. As protein: CATSDLPRGPYNEQFF.

This clonotype turned up a few times. The chain joins TRBV6-6 to TRBJ1-6; 7 bases are shared with TRBD1. The length of the CDR3 is 13 residues. The germline gives CDR1 MNHNY, CDR2 SVGAGI (reference sequence). The trim removed 8 bases at V and 7 bases at J, leaving 5 bases unmatched. The CDR3 DNA reads as TGTGCCAGCGGAGACAGGGAGAATTCACCCCTCCACTTT. It translates to CASGDRENSPLHF.

This clonotype has a handful of counts. The rearrangement joins TRBV11-2 to TRBJ2-7, with a weak D call TRBD1 (5 bases). Germline V gene data show CDR1 as SGHAT and CDR2 as FQNNGV. This CDR3 has 15 residues. V shed 4 bases and J shed 5 bases, with 18 bases lying between them. The CDR3 region is CASSSGLSRVDEQYF. CDR3 bases: TGTGCCAGCAGCTCGGGTCTTTCCAGGGTTGACGAGCAGTACTTC.

This clonotype was observed a few times. This rearrangement joins TRBV5-1 to TRBJ2-7; possible D gene TRBD2, 6 bases. V was shortened by 4 bases and J by 3 bases, with 17 bases between the two germline ends. Germline CDR1 and CDR2: SGHRS and YFSETQ. This CDR3 has 15 residues. The chain's CDR3 is CASSNPVAGSYEQYF. As DNA, the CDR3 is TGCGCCAGCAGCAACCCGGTGGCGGGGAGCTACGAGCAGTACTTC.

The chain carries TRBV28 and TRBJ2-2; TRBD2 matches at 10 bases. This CDR3 has 18 residues. From germline, CDR1 is MDHEN and CDR2 SYDVKM. The junction had 11 bases not matched to a gene; V was cut back by 2 bases and J by 5 bases. CDR3 residues: CASSLNFMVAGGTGELFF. The CDR3 bases are TGTGCCAGCAGTTTAAATTTCATGGTAGCGGGAGGTACCGGGGAGCTGTTTTTT.

The chain is built from TRBV5-1 and TRBJ2-5; D may be TRBD1 (5 bases). Trimming took 4 bases from V and 5 from J, leaving 15 bases between them. Germline V lookup: CDR1 SGHRS, CDR2 YFSETQ. This CDR3 spans 14 amino acids. The CDR3 DNA sequence: TGCGCCAGCAGCCTCGCAGGGTGGAAGGAGACCCAGTACTTC. Encoded protein: CASSLAGWKETQYF.

This clonotype was detected only a few times. The rearrangement uses TRBV6-2 or TRBV6-3 and TRBJ1-2, with D hard to call. This CDR3 comprises 13 residues. V was clipped by 4 bases and J by 7 bases, with 13 bases between them. The germline gives CDR1 MNHEY, CDR2 SVGEGT. CDR3 amino acids: CASSFRSASGYTF. The CDR3 nucleotides read TGTGCCAGCAGTTTCAGGAGTGCCTCTGGCTACACCTTC.

There are a few counts of this clonotype. The rearrangement joins TRBV12-3 or TRBV12-4 to TRBJ1-1; 8 bases are shared with TRBD1. This CDR3 has 17 residues. J was trimmed by 0 bases and V by 4 bases; bases with no gene match: 10. CDR3 protein: CASSSITLTGVNTEAFF. CDR3 nucleotides: TGTGCCAGCAGTTCTATAACCCTGACAGGGGTGAACACTGAAGCTTTCTTT.

The genes are TRBV27 and TRBJ2-3; 7 bases are a match to TRBD2. This CDR3 is 15 amino acids long. The germline CDR1 and CDR2 sequences are MNHEY and SMNVEV (reference sequence). Trimming cost V 3 bases and J 8 bases; bases outside gene matches: 11. The DNA of the CDR3 is TGTGCCAGCAGTTTGGTGGGGCGGGAGCACTCTACGCAGTATTTT. This gives the protein CASSLVGREHSTQYF.

This rearrangement joins TRBV20-1 to TRBJ2-3, with 9 bases lining up with TRBD2. The CDR3 sequence is 15 residues long. The junction had 5 bases not matched to a gene; V was cut back by 1 base and J by 3 bases. CDR1 DFQATT and CDR2 SNEGSKA come from the germline V gene (reference sequence). The CDR3 DNA follows: TGCAGTGCTAGAGCCCTAGCGGGACAAACAGATACGCAGTATTTT. Its protein is CSARALAGQTDTQYF.

This clonotype was recorded a few times. The rearrangement joins TRBV9 to TRBJ2-5, with 8 bases aligning to TRBD1. V was pared by 3 bases and J by 5 bases, with 15 bases of the junction left unmatched. Germline V gene sequence: CDR1 SGDLS, CDR2 YYNGEE. The CDR3 loop spans 17 amino acids. In nucleotides, the CDR3 is TGTGCCAGCAGCGCCCACAGTCAGGGGGCAAGTAGGGAGACCCAGTACTTC. Its translation: CASSAHSQGASRETQYF.

This clonotype was detected only a few times. The V and J genes are TRBV7-6 and TRBJ2-7, with D unresolved. The CDR3 totals 14 residues. Germline V gene lookup returns CDR1 SGHVS and CDR2 FNYEAQ. With 5 bases removed from V and 2 bases from J, the gap between germline ends came to 13 bases. The CDR3 DNA follows: TGTGCCAGCAGCGGTCCCAGACGGGCCTACGAGCAGTACTTC. Translation gives CASSGPRRAYEQYF.

This clonotype showed up just a few times. The chain couples TRBV7-9 to TRBJ1-3; weak D call: TRBD1 (5 bases). Deletions cut 5 bases from V and 9 bases from J, with 20 bases between. This CDR3 spans 15 amino acids. Germline-derived CDR1 and CDR2 are SEHNR and FQNEAQ (reference sequence). CDR3 loop: CASSIERQGRGTIYF. DNA for the CDR3: TGTGCCAGCAGCATCGAACGGCAGGGCCGAGGCACCATATATTTT. Full variable domain (remainder filled in from reference TRBV7-9 and TRBJ1-3): DTGVSQNPRHKITKRGQNVTFRCDPISEHNRLYWYRQTLGQGPEFLTYFQNEAQLEKSRLLSDRFSAERPKGSFSTLEIQRTEQGDSAMYLCASSIERQGRGTIYFGEGSWLTVV.

This clonotype has a count of ten or more. CDR3 loop: CSAPNPLGVGQFF. CDR3 in DNA: TGCAGTGCACCGAACCCCCTTGGTGTAGGGCAGTTCTTC. The chain recombines TRBV20-1 with TRBJ2-1; D gene ambiguous. Germline CDR1 reads DFQATT; CDR2 reads SNEGSKA (reference sequence). Trimming shortened V by 6 bases and J by 12 bases, and 21 bases separated the two germline ends. The CDR3 is 13 residues long.

This clonotype showed up just a few times. This chain joins TRBV4-2 and TRBJ2-7; 9 bases line up with TRBD2. V was clipped by 3 bases and J by 3 bases; unmatched bases: 12. Germline assignment: CDR1 LGHNA and CDR2 YNFKEQ. The CDR3 has 17 residues. Here the CDR3 reads CASSQLKSGGTHYEQYF. The CDR3 bases are TGTGCCAGCAGCCAGCTCAAGAGCGGGGGGACCCACTACGAGCAGTACTTC.

In DNA form, the CDR3 reads TGTGCCAGCAACCCCCGAGGTCCCTCCTACGAGCAGTACTTC. It yields the protein CASNPRGPSYEQYF. This chain links TRBV12-3 or TRBV12-4 with TRBJ2-7; D not resolved. V dropped 7 bases and J dropped 0 bases, with 13 bases sitting between them. The CDR3 contains 14 residues.

The rearrangement uses TRBV5-1 and TRBJ2-1; TRBD1 matches at 10 bases. Germline V gene sequence: CDR1 SGHRS, CDR2 YFSETQ. With V trimmed by 4 bases and J by 5 bases, 6 bases remained unmatched. The CDR3 is 15 residues long. CDR3 in DNA: TGCGCCAGCAGCCCCGACGGGACAGGGGACAATGAGCAGTTCTTC. Its protein product is CASSPDGTGDNEQFF.

This clonotype has more than one count but fewer than ten. The V call is TRBV12-3 or TRBV12-4, the J call TRBJ1-4, with unresolved D. Deletions cut 3 bases from V and 4 bases from J, with 9 bases between. This CDR3 is built from 14 residues. CDR3 in amino acids: CASSFSSFNEKLFF. In DNA, the CDR3 is TGTGCCAGCAGTTTCTCCAGCTTTAATGAAAAACTGTTTTTT.

The chain employs TRBV10-3 and TRBJ2-5; 10 bases map to TRBD2. This CDR3 is built from 14 residues. CDR1 and CDR2 (germline): ENHRY, SYGVKD. Unmatched junction bases numbered 3, after V lost 3 bases and J lost 5 bases. For the CDR3, the DNA is TGTGCCATCAGTGAAGGAGCGGGGGGGGAGACCCAGTACTTC. Its protein is CAISEGAGGETQYF.

The chain joins TRBV6-1 to TRBJ2-5; 13 positions match TRBD2. Germline assignment: CDR1 MNHNS and CDR2 SASEGT. V lost 6 bases, J lost 5 bases, and 3 bases stayed unmatched. The CDR3 runs 14 residues. This CDR3 is CASRGLAGRETQYF. The CDR3 DNA sequence: TGTGCCAGCAGGGGACTAGCGGGACGGGAGACCCAGTACTTC.